This TCR beta chain derives from a study of T cells in Graves' hyperthyroidism and ophthalmopathy. Amplification of TCR beta CDR3 regions used RNA as the template. When the TCR CDR3 underwent first-round RT-PCR, the HTBI primer set was used. TCRdb re-called the multiplex PCR reads through MiXCR, storing one row per CDR3 protein. The sample has approximately 270,000 distinct CDR3 sequences; just over 14% are singletons. This clonotype was recorded many times. Exclusion followed for patients with uncontrolled infection, other autoimmune disease, pregnancy or lactation. This TCR was sampled from a middle-aged woman with Graves' hyperthyroidism that later progressed to Graves' ophthalmopathy. Input material: blood.

CDR3: CAISNGQGTTDTQYF. The DNA of the CDR3 is TGTGCCATCAGCAACGGACAGGGGACCACAGATACGCAGTATTTT. This chain uses TRBV10-3 with TRBJ2-3; TRBD1 matches 9 bases. In germline, CDR1 is ENHRY, CDR2 SYGVKD. This CDR3 has 15 amino acids. V lost 6 bases and J lost 2; bases outside the gene matches: 6.